This T cell receptor (beta chain) was identified in a study of blood T cell repertoires in COVID-19. Study context: T cells, B-cell-depleted T cells, or PBMCs supplied cDNA or gDNA.

Authors' data handling: It was from reference gene primer amplification that nucleated cell counts were estimated. The repertoire was sequenced with immunoSEQ multiplex PCR; TCRdb's copy has only in-frame clones and lacks some. D and trimming were read from the DNA, whereas the V and J calls and clone size are those reported in that table. This table holds 280,000 or so clones, around 89% found once. This sequence was found in an older woman with acute or convalescent COVID-19. The sequencing sample was made of peripheral blood.

The CDR3 spells CASSQDHGATQYF. CDR3 DNA: TGCGCCAGCAGCCAAGATCATGGAGCGACCCAGTACTTC. The chain has TRBV4-3 and TRBJ2-5; D not certain. The CDR3 contains 13 residues. The germline CDR1 and CDR2 sequences are LGHNA and YSLEER. Trimming took 0 bases from V and 7 from J, leaving 9 bases between them.